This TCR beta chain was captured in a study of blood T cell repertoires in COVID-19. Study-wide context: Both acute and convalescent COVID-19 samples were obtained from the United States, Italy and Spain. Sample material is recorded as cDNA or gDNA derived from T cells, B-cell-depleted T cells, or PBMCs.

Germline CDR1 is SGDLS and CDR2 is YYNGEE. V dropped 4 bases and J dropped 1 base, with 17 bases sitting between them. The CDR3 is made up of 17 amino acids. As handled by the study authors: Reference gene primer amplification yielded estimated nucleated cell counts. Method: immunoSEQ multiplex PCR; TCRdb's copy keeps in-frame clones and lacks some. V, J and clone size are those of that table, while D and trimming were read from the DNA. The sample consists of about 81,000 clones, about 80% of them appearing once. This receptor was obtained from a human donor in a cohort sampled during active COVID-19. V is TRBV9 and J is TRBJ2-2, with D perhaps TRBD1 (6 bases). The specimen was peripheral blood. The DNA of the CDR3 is TGTGCCAGCAGCAAGGCTACCGGGACATGGAACACCGGGGAGCTGTTTTTT. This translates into CASSKATGTWNTGELFF.